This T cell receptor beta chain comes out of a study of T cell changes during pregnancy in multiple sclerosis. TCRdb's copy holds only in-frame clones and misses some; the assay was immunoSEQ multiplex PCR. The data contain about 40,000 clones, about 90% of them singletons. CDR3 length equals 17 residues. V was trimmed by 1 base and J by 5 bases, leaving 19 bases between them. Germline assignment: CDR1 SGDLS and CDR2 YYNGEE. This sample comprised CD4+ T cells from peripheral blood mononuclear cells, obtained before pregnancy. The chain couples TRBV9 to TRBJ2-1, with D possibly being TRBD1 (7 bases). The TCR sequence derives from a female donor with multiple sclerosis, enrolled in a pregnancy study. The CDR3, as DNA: TGTGCCAGCAGCGTATTGGGAGGACAGGTCAGTCACAATGAGCAGTTCTTC. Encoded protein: CASSVLGGQVSHNEQFF.